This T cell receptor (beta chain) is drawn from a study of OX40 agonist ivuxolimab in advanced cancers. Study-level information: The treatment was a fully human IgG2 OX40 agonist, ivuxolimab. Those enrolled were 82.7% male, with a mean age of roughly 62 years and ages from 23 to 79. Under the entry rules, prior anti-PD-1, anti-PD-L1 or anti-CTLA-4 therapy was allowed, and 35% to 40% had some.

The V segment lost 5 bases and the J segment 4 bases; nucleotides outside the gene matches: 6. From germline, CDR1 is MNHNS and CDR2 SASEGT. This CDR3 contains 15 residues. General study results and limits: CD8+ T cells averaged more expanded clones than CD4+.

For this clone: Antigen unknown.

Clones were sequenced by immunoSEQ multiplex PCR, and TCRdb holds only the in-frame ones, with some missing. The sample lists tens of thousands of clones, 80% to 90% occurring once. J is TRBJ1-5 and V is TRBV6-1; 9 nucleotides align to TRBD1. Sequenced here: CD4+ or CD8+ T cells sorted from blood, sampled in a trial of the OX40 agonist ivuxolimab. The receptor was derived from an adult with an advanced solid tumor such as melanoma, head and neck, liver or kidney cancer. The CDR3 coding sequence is TGTGCCAGCAGTCTCCAGACAGGGGGGAATCAGCCCCAGCATTTT. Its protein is CASSLQTGGNQPQHF.